This section outlines one T cell receptor beta chain sequence together with its context. The data are from a study of control samples from healthy donors and cancer patients. Profiled with immunoSEQ multiplex PCR; TCRdb holds only in-frame clones, not every one. The table shows tens of thousands of clones, with around 95% occurring only once. V lost 3 bases and J lost 5; bases outside the gene matches: 5. This CDR3 contains 15 residues. Per the germline V gene, CDR1 is SGHDT and CDR2 is YYEEEE. The clonotype comes from a woman aged 25 to 45 in good health. The chain recombines TRBV5-6 with TRBJ2-6, with TRBD1 identical over 7 bases. The sequenced material came from blood. CDR3 in amino acids: CASSSTGLWANVLTF. In nucleotides, the CDR3 is TGTGCCAGCAGCTCGACAGGGCTCTGGGCCAACGTCCTGACTTTC.